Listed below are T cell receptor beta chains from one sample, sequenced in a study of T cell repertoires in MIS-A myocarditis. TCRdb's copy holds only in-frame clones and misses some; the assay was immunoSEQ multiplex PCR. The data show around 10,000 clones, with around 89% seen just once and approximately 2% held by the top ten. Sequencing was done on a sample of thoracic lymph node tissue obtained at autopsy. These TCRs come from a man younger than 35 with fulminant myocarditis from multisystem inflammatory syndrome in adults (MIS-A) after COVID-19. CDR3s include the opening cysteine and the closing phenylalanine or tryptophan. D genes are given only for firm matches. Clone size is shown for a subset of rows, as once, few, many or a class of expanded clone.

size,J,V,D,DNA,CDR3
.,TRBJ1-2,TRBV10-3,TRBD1,TGTGCCATTGATGACCGGGACAGGGGCTGGGGCTACACCTTC,CAIDDRDRGWGYTF
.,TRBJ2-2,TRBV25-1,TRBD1,TGTGCCTCCCTAGGACAGGCGAACACCGGGGAGCTGTTTTTT,CASLGQANTGELFF
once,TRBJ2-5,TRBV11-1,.,TGTGCCAGCACCCACAGCAGGAGGGGGGAAGAGACCCAGTACTTC,CASTHSRRGEETQYF
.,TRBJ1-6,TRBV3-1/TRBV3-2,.,TGTGCCAGCAGCTCGGGTTTCTATAATTCACCCCTCCACTTT,CASSSGFYNSPLHF
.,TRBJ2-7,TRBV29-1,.,TGCAGCGGTTGGGACAATTCCTACGAGCAGTACTTC,CSGWDNSYEQYF
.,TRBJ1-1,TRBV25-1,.,TGTGCCAGCAGTGAGGAGGGACGGCGGAACACTGAAGCTTTCTTT,CASSEEGRRNTEAFF
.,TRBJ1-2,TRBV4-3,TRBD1,TGCGCCAGCAGCCGGGACAGGGAAATCTTCTATGGCTACACCTTC,CASSRDREIFYGYTF
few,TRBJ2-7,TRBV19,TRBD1,TGTGCCAGTAGTATCGGGACAGGGGCCTACGAGCAGTACTTC,CASSIGTGAYEQYF
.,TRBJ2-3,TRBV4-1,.,TGCGCCAGCAGCCAAGGGCCCACAGATACGCAGTATTTT,CASSQGPTDTQYF
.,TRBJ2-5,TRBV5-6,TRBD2,TGTGCCAGCAGCTCCCTAGCGGGGGATCAAGAGACCCAGTACTTC,CASSSLAGDQETQYF
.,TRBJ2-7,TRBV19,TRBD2,TGTGCCAGTAGAACGGGAGGTGAGTACGAGCAGTACTTC,CASRTGGEYEQYF
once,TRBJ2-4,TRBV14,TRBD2,TGTGCCAGCAGCCCGCGGGGGGGCTTATTCAGGGGTAGAAACATTCAGTACTTC,CASSPRGGLFRGRNIQYF
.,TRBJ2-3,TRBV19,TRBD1,TGTGCCAGTAGTATCGACAGGGGGGATACGCAGTATTTT,CASSIDRGDTQYF
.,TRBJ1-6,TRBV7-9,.,TGTGCCAGCAGCTTGGTCAATTCACCCCTCCACTTT,CASSLVNSPLHF
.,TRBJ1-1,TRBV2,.,TGTGCCACCAACCTGGGGGGGGACACTGAAGCTTTCTTT,CATNLGGDTEAFF
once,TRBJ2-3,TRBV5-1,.,TGCGCCAGCAGCTTGGACTCTAGCACAGATACGCAGTATTTT,CASSLDSSTDTQYF
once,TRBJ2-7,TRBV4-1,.,TGCGCCAGCAGCCAAGTCGCGACAGCCGCCTACGAGCAGTACTTC,CASSQVATAAYEQYF
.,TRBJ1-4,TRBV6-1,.,TGTGCCAGCAGTGAAGTTGCAACTAATGAAAAACTGTTTTTT,CASSEVATNEKLFF
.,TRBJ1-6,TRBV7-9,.,TGTGCCAGCAGCCCGGGACTCATGAATTCACCCCTCCACTTT,CASSPGLMNSPLHF
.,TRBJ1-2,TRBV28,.,TGTGCCAGCACCAACGCGGGACGGAACTATGGCTACACCTTC,CASTNAGRNYGYTF
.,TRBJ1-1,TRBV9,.,TGTGCCAGCAGCGCCGAAGGGGGAGGGACTGAAGCTTTCTTT,CASSAEGGGTEAFF
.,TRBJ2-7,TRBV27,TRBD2,TGTGCCAGCAGTTTATCCCGAGGGAGGGCCTACGAGCAGTACTTC,CASSLSRGRAYEQYF
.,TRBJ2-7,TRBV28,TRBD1,TGTGCCAGCAGGCTTACCGGGACAGATTCCTACGAGCAGTACTTC,CASRLTGTDSYEQYF
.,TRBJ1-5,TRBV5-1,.,TGCGCCAGCAGCCCAGGAGGGGGGGTTGGTCAGCCCCAGCATTTT,CASSPGGGVGQPQHF
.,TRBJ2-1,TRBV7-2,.,TGTGCCAGCAGCCCGATATCCTCCTACAATGAGCAGTTCTTC,CASSPISSYNEQFF
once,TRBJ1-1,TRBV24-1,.,TGTGCCACCAGTGATTTTGGGGATAGAGCTTTCTTT,CATSDFGDRAFF
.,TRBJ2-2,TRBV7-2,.,TGTGCCAGCAGCCCGAACACCGGGGAGCTGTTTTTT,CASSPNTGELFF